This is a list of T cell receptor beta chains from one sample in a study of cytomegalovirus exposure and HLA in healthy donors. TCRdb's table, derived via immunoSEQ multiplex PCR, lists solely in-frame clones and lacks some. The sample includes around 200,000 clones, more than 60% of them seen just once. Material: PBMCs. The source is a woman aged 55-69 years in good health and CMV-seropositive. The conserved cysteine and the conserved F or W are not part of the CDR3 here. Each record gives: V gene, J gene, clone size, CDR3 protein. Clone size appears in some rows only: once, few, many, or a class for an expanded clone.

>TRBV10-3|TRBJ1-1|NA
AISQPGQGATRTF
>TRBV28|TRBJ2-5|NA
ASSLAGGFETQY
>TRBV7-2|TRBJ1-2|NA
ASSAGLFTYGYT
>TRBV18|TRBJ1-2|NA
ASSPGSNYGYT
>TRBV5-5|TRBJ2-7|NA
ASSWTVTRSSYEQY
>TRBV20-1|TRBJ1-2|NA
SAIDRGGYT
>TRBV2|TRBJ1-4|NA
ASRAKDGGNEKLF
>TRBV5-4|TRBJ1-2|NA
ASTQVKGSYGYT
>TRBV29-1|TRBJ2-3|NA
SGWTGPDTQY
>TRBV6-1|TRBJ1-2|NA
ASSARDRLTFYGYT
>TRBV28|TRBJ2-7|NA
ASSLPQGYGYEQY
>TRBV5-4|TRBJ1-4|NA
ASSLEPTNEKLF
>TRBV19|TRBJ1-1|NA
ASSPNRGEAF
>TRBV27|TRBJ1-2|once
ASSKDRDWGNYGYT
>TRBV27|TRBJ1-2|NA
ASSFKGNYGYT
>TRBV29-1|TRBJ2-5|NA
SVVLQGQETQY
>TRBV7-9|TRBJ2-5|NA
ASSLAGSETQY
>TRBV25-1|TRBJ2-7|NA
ASSVGLAGAGEQY
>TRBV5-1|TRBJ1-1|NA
ASSSQGGETEAF
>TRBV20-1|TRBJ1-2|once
SARDREFYT
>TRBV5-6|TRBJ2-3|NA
ASSLVAVSQY
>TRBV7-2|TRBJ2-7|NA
ASSLGGGGYYEQY
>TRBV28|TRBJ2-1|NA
ASTGHLNYNEQF